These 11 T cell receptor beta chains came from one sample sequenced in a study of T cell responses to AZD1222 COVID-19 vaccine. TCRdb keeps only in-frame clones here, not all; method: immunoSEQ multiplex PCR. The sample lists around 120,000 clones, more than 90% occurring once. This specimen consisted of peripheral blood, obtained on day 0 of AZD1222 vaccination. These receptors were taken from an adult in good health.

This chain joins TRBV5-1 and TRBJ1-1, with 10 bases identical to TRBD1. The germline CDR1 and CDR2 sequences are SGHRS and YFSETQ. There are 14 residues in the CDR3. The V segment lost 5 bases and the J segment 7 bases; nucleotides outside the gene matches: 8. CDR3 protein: CASSQVGTGDEAFF. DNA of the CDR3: TGCGCCAGCAGTCAAGTTGGGACAGGGGATGAAGCTTTCTTT.

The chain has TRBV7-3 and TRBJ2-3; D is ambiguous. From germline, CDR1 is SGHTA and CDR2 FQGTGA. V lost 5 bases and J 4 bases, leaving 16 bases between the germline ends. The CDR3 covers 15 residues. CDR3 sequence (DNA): TGTGCCAGCAGCCCCACCTCAATAGCTGCAGATACGCAGTATTTT. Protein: CASSPTSIAADTQYF.

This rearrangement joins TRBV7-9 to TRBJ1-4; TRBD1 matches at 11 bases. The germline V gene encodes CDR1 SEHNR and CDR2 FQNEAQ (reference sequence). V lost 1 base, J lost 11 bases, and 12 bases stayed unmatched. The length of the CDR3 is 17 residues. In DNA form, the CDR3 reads TGTGCCAGCAGCTTAGACCCTGGACAGGGGGCGCACGACAAACTGTTTTTT. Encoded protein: CASSLDPGQGAHDKLFF.

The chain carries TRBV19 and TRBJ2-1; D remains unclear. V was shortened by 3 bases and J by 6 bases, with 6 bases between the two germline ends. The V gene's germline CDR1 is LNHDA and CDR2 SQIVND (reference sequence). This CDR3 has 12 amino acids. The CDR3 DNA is TGTGCCAGTAGTATTCTGGTCAATGAGCAGTTCTTC. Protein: CASSILVNEQFF.

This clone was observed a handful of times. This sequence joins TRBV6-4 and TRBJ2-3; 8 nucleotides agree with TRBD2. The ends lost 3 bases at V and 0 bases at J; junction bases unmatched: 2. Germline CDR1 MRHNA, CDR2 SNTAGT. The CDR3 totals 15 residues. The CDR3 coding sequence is TGTGCCAGCAGTGAAAGCGGGGGTAGCACAGATACGCAGTATTTT. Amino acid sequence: CASSESGGSTDTQYF.

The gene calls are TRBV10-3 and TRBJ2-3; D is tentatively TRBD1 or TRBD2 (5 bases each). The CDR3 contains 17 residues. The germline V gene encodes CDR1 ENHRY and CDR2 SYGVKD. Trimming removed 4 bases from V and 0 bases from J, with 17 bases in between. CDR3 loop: CAISGDGMILSTDTQYF. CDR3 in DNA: TGTGCCATCAGTGGGGACGGAATGATCCTTAGCACAGATACGCAGTATTTT.

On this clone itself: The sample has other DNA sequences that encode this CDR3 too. CDR3 DNA: TGTGCCAGCAGCCTGACAGGGTCGAATCAGCCCCAGCATTTT. It codes for CASSLTGSNQPQHF. This chain uses TRBV7-9 with TRBJ1-5; TRBD1 matches 7 bases. CDR3 length: 14 amino acids. Germline lookup yields CDR1 SEHNR and CDR2 FQNEAQ (reference sequence). Trimming removed 5 bases from V and 4 bases from J; junction bases left unmatched: 5.

CDR3 region: CASRSYRDRNEKLFF. The CDR3 DNA sequence: TGTGCCAGCAGAAGTTACCGGGACAGGAATGAAAAACTGTTTTTT. V and J are TRBV28 and TRBJ1-4; 8 nucleotides align to TRBD1. Germline trimming cut 6 bases from V and 5 bases from J; bases unmatched to any gene: 8. Per germline, CDR1 MDHEN and CDR2 SYDVKM. This CDR3 contains 15 residues.

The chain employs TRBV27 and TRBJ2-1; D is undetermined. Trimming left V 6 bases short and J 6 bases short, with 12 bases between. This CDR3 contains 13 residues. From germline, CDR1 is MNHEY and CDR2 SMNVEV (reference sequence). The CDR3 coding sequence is TGTGCCAGCAGCCGGCCGTTCCCCAATGAGCAGTTCTTC. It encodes CASSRPFPNEQFF.

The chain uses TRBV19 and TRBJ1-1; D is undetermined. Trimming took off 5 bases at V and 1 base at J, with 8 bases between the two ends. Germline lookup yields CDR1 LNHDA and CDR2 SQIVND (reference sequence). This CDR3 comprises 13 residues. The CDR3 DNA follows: TGTGCCAGTAGTCCCACCCGGAACACTGAAGCTTTCTTT. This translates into CASSPTRNTEAFF.

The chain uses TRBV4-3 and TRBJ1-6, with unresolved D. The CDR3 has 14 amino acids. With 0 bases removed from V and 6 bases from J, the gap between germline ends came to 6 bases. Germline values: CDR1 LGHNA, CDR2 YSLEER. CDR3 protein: CASSQDHGNSPLHF. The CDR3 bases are TGCGCCAGCAGCCAAGATCACGGTAATTCACCCCTCCACTTT.